This T cell receptor beta chain is from a study of cytomegalovirus exposure and HLA in healthy donors. General study findings and limits: The number of N-insertions in an Asian-associated ancestry cluster was reportedly below the roughly 700-donor mean in a later analysis. The study labeled more than 150 TCR beta chains cytomegalovirus-associated.

As concerns this clone: Its target is not known.

Use of 60 Vbeta and 13 Jbeta primers characterized the PCR. Clones were sequenced by immunoSEQ multiplex PCR, and TCRdb holds only the in-frame ones, with some missing. The repertoire holds 150,000 or so clones, with 60% to 80% as singletons. The CDR3 length is 16 residues. Germline V CDR1 and CDR2: SGHAT, FQNNGV. The V end lost 5 bases, the J end lost 4 bases, and 20 bases lay between the germline ends. This receptor was identified in a man aged 45-65 years in good health and CMV-seropositive. Sequencing used PBMCs. This rearrangement joins TRBV11-2 to TRBJ2-5; TRBD1 might be the D (5 bases). The CDR3 spells CASSPRNEGAAETQYF. The DNA of the CDR3 is TGTGCCAGCAGCCCGAGGAACGAAGGGGCGGCAGAGACCCAGTACTTC.